This T cell receptor beta chain originates from a study of blood T cell repertoires in COVID-19 (dated by TCRdb to 2018 to 2021). For context, the study as a whole: Collaborator samples came from the United States, Italy and Spain and covered acute and convalescent phases of COVID-19. The prospective study material was composed of cDNA or gDNA derived from T cells, B-cell-depleted T cells, or PBMCs. The dataset comprised deeply sampled blood TCRbeta repertoires from subjects exposed to, actively infected with, or recovered from COVID-19. A freely available public database, intended as a resource for researchers studying the immune response to SARS-CoV-2, is where the repertoires were released. Samples came from the ongoing ImmuneRACE study (first 160 participants) plus 1,254 subjects from 6 global collaborators. A de-identified subject ID, COVID-19 status, age in years and sex were almost always included in the sample metadata. Where available, HLA class I and class II types were obtained from metadata supplied by the sample provider rather than from assay-based typing. Summary of the overall study and its limitations: How much clinical and demographic metadata was included differed by source and by participant, and the metadata was provided uncurated.

The CDR3 measures 13 amino acids from cysteine to phenylalanine. The kept DNA is CDR3 alone, 39 bases in frame from the first base. From a lookup of the germline V gene (reference sequence), CDR1 and CDR2 are LNHNV and YYDKDF. V drops 8 bases and J drops 5 bases, leaving 16 bases in between. In its sample, this clone was seen a few times. Its target antigen remains unknown. Qualities for individual bases were not recorded, and no much larger clone is one base off. TCRbeta CDR3 regions were amplified from genomic DNA by means of the immunoSEQ Assay, a bias-controlled multiplex PCR. From the authors' description of their analysis: Nucleated cell counts per sample were estimated from amplification of reference gene primers within the assay. To quantify the absolute abundance of each unique TCRbeta CDR3 rearrangement, sequence reads were collapsed and filtered. For each sample, productive Simpson clonality was calculated as the square root of Simpson's diversity index across productive rearrangements. This is the immuneACCESS table as TCRdb keeps it, with only in-frame sequences that have V and J called. A part of the clones is gone; compared with another copy, unresolved V genes explain less than half, and the rest is unexplained. For V, J and clone size, that table is used; D and trimming come from the DNA. A total of around 390,000 clones appear in this sample, about 83% of them only once. Clones ranked in the top ten supply roughly 9.4% of the sample.

Enrolling through a virtual design, the prospective study's participants ranged in age from roughly 18 to 100 years and lived across roughly 23 United States geographic areas. In the prospective study, participants were assigned to cohorts based on the clinical history participants reported in a screening survey and a study questionnaire. For ImmuneRACE Cohort 3, a participant was defined as recovered based on two consecutive negative NP/OP PCR tests, clearance by a healthcare professional, or resolution of symptoms. In the prospective study, mobile phlebotomists collected whole blood, serum and a nasopharyngeal or oropharyngeal swab from each participant. Over a roughly two-month period, participants in the prospective study had the option of providing additional blood draws and questionnaires. Before DNA extraction, blood samples from the prospective study were shipped at room temperature or frozen.

The chain is encoded by TRBV15 joined to TRBJ2-7; 6 matching bases give a weak D call of TRBD2. The sequence came from a woman aged 45 to 65 who had recovered from COVID-19. Sequenced sample: PBMCs or T cells enriched from blood (not recorded which). The base sequence is TGTGCCACCGCTGAAAGGGGCGGGGACGAGCAGTACTTC. Its translation reads: CATAERGGDEQYF.